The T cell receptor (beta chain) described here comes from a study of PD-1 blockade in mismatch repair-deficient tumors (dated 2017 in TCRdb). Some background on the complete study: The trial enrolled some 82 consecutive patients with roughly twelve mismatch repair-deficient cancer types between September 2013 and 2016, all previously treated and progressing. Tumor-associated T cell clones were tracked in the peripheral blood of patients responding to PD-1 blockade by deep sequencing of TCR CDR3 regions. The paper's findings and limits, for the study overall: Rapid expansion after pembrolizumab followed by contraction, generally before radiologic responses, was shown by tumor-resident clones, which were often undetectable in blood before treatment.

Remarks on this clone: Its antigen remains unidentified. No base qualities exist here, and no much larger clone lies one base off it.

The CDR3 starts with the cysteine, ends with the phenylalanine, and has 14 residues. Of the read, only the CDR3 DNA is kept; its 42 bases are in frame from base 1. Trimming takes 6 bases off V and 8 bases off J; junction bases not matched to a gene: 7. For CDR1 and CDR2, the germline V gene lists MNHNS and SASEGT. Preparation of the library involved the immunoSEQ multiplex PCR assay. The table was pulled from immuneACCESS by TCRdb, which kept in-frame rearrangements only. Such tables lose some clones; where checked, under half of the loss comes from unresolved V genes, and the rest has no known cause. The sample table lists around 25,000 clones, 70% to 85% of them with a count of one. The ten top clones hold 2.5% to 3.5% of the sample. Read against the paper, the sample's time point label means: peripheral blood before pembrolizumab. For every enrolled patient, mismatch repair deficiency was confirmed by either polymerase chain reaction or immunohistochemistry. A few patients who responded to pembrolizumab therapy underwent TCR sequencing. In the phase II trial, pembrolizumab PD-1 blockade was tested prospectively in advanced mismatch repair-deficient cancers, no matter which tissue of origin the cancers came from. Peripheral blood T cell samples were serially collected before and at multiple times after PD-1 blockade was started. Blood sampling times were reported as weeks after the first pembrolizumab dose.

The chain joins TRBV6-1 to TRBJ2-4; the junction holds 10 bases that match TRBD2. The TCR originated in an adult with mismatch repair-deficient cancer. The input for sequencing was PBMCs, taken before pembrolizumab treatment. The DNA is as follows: TGTGCCAGCAGACCAAGCGGGAGGGCCGACATTCAGTACTTC. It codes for CASRPSGRADIQYF.